The 5 T cell receptor beta chains presented below share a single source sample, sequenced in a study of metastatic and nonmetastatic thyroid tumors. Using MiXCR, TCRdb reanalyzed the PCR reads. The sample yields over 30,000 clones, 15% seen once. Patients had received no treatment of any kind before thyroid surgery. Sequenced input: blood. The receptors come from a male donor with papillary thyroid cancer or a benign thyroid nodule (not recorded which). Some clones in this sample may be carry-over from other donors' samples.

This chain connects TRBV12-3 or TRBV12-4 to TRBJ2-4; D is ambiguous. V was trimmed by 5 bases and J by 15 bases, leaving 14 bases between them. The CDR3 runs to 11 residues. The CDR3 coding sequence is TGTGCCAGCAGTCCGGGTGGTTATAGGTACTTC. Translated, it gives CASSPGGYRYF.

A remark on this clone: A read error may produce the germline difference seen at one junction end. The V call is TRBV6-1, the J call TRBJ1-5; 7 bases map to TRBD1. There are 16 residues in the CDR3. Germline lookup yields CDR1 MNHNS and CDR2 SASEGT. The CDR3 nucleotides are TGTTCCAGCAGTGAAAGCCAGGGGGGCGCGAGTCAGCCCCAGCATTTT. Residues: CSSSESQGGASQPQHF.

This clone was seen only a few times. The missing conserved phenylalanine or tryptophan at the end of this CDR3 makes a read error likely. The chain has TRBV19 and TRBJ1-6; D unresolved. The CDR3 contains 14 residues. Germline lookup yields CDR1 LNHDA and CDR2 SQIVND (reference sequence). Trimming stripped 0 bases from V and 6 bases from J, with 6 bases between. The CDR3 here is CASSIDYGNSPLHS. The CDR3 bases are TGTGCCAGTAGTATAGATTACGGTAATTCACCCCTCCACTCT.

This clone was observed at least ten times. The V call is TRBV6-2 or TRBV6-3, the J call TRBJ2-3; D is unclear. The ends were cut back, 6 bases at V and 3 bases at J, with 7 bases in the middle. Germline CDR1 reads MNHEY; CDR2 reads SVGEGT. The CDR3 has 12 amino acids. The CDR3 sequence is CASSGFTDTQYF. CDR3 bases: TGTGCCAGCAGCGGGTTTACAGATACGCAGTATTTT.

This clone came up many times. The chain links TRBV10-3 to TRBJ2-3, with TRBD2 identical over 7 bases. Germline V gene lookup returns CDR1 ENHRY and CDR2 SYGVKD. V dropped 7 bases and J dropped 0; count of bases not matched to a gene: 4. This CDR3 is 14 amino acids long. The DNA for the CDR3 is TGTGCCATCACTGGCGGGAGAAGCACAGATACGCAGTATTTT. It translates to CAITGGRSTDTQYF.